The following is a TCR beta chain sequence with its context. This sample is part of a study of blood T cell repertoires in COVID-19. Across the study: COVID-19 samples collected from the United States, Italy and Spain covered acute and convalescent phases. Nucleic acid was either cDNA or gDNA, and it came from T cells, B-cell-depleted T cells, or PBMCs.

Generated by immunoSEQ multiplex PCR, the TCRdb table keeps only in-frame clones and is missing some. The table has about 23,000 clones, 94% seen once. With 3 bases removed from V and 3 bases from J, the gap between germline ends came to 15 bases. CDR3 length: 16 residues. The germline gives CDR1 MNHEY, CDR2 SVGAGI. This receptor was obtained from a woman in her forties or fifties with active COVID-19. The sequencing sample was made of peripheral blood. This rearrangement joins TRBV6-5 to TRBJ1-5; D gene uncertain. Here the CDR3 reads CASSYAYPGTNQPQHF. Here the CDR3 DNA reads TGTGCCAGCAGTTATGCTTACCCGGGAACCAATCAGCCCCAGCATTTT.